The present entry profiles one T cell receptor beta chain with its context. There are many counts of this clonotype. Its cognate antigen has yet to be identified. It has no much larger one-base neighbor in the sample; base qualities were not kept. The junction shows trimming of 5 bases on V and 3 bases on J, plus 23 bases between the germline ends. The CDR1 and CDR2 encoded by the germline V gene are MDHEN and SYDVKM. Reading from cysteine to phenylalanine, the CDR3 counts 17 amino acids. Only CDR3 DNA remains: 51 bases, in frame from the first base. Library construction relied on PCR. TCRdb lists the instrument as Illumina HiSeq 2000. TCRdb's own reprocessing of the public reads used fastp at Q25 and MiXCR and kept productive beta chains. A single entry per CDR3 protein holds the most common genes and DNA from its merged rows. For this sample there are roughly 20,000 distinct CDR3 sequences; about 39% appear just once. The ten largest make up 15% to 20% of the sample.

This sample was included in a study of tumor-infiltrating lymphocytes in oesophageal squamous cell carcinoma (dated by TCRdb to the mid-2010s). The receptor comes from a female donor with esophageal squamous cell carcinoma. Sequencing was carried out using normal esophageal tissue next to the tumor. This chain is built from TRBV28 and TRBJ2-7; the best D guess is TRBD2, with 5 bases matching. The DNA sequence reads TGTGCCAGCAGTCCCCTGAGAGGGTACGGCGGATTCTACGAGCAGTACTTC. This sequence encodes CASSPLRGYGGFYEQYF.